The 10 T cell receptor beta chains below come from one sample, sequenced in a study of long-term antiretroviral therapy in people with HIV. At the survey level, the v3.0 immunoSEQ assay was run. The assay was immunoSEQ multiplex PCR, and TCRdb's table has in-frame clones only and misses some. In the table there are about 27,000 clones, about 84% of which are singletons. The starting material was unsorted PBMCs, obtained 0.8 years before starting antiretroviral therapy. The source is a man aged 18 to 35 with HIV.

This chain uses TRBV13 with TRBJ1-2; D not resolved. CDR3 size: 16 residues. Trimming pared 0 bases from V and 0 bases from J, leaving 11 bases between. The germline V gene has CDR1 PRHDT and CDR2 FYEKMQ (reference sequence). The CDR3 loop reads CASSLGIERANYGYTF. The CDR3 DNA sequence: TGTGCCAGCAGCTTAGGCATAGAGAGAGCTAACTATGGCTACACCTTC.

The sample holds one count of this clone. The rearrangement uses TRBV5-1 and TRBJ2-3; the match to TRBD1 covers 11 bases. The V gene's germline CDR1 is SGHRS and CDR2 YFSETQ. This CDR3 comprises 17 residues. With V trimmed by 3 bases and J by 5 bases, 11 bases remained unmatched. CDR3 protein: CASSSWTGGLYEDTQYF. The DNA of the CDR3 is TGCGCCAGCAGCTCCTGGACAGGGGGCCTCTATGAAGATACGCAGTATTTT.

The CDR3 DNA sequence: TGTGCCAGCAGCTCTCCGGGGGAATATGGCTACACCTTC. It yields the protein CASSSPGEYGYTF. The chain uses TRBV7-2 and TRBJ1-2, with D possibly TRBD1 on 5 matching bases. Germline values: CDR1 SGHTA, CDR2 FQGNSA. V was pared by 4 bases and J by 5 bases, with 11 bases between. This CDR3 spans 13 amino acids.

The rearrangement uses TRBV28 and TRBJ1-2, with 7 bases fitting TRBD1. Germline lookup yields CDR1 MDHEN and CDR2 SYDVKM. After removal of 5 bases from V and 8 bases from J, the junction contained 5 bases not matched to a gene. CDR3 length equals 12 residues. The CDR3 nucleotides are TGTGCCAGCAGTAGGGGGCGCGAAGGCTACACCTTC. This sequence encodes CASSRGREGYTF.

The chain is built from TRBV6-5 and TRBJ2-7, with D perhaps matching TRBD1 (6 bases). Germline loops: CDR1 MNHEY, CDR2 SVGAGI. Trimming took off 0 bases at V and 6 bases at J, with 12 bases between the two ends. The CDR3 consists of 14 residues. The CDR3 DNA reads as TGTGCCAGCAGTTACTCGTACAGGGTGACCGAGCAGTACTTC. Translating it yields CASSYSYRVTEQYF.

The V and J genes are TRBV29-1 and TRBJ2-1, with 8 bases that match TRBD2. Germline CDR1 SQVTM, CDR2 ANQGSEA. Germline trimming cut 3 bases from V and 2 bases from J; bases unmatched to any gene: 3. The CDR3 spans 14 residues. CDR3 sequence reads: CSVDGSGTYNEQFF. The CDR3 DNA reads TGCAGCGTTGACGGTAGCGGGACCTACAATGAGCAGTTCTTC.

The chain employs TRBV5-1 and TRBJ2-7; D is possibly TRBD1 or TRBD2 (5 bases each). From germline, CDR1 is SGHRS and CDR2 YFSETQ. CDR3 length: 16 amino acids. The V end lost 4 bases, the J end lost 0 bases, and 17 bases lay between the germline ends. The CDR3: CASSAPGTVSSYEQYF. The CDR3 region has the DNA TGCGCCAGCAGCGCACCGGGGACGGTCAGCTCCTACGAGCAGTACTTC.

The chain has TRBV11-2 and TRBJ2-1; D gene uncertain. Per the germline V gene, CDR1 is SGHAT and CDR2 is FQNNGV. There are 13 residues in the CDR3. V lost 1 base and J lost 3, with 4 bases in between. Here the CDR3 DNA reads TGTGCCAGCAGCTTAGCGGGCTACAATGAGCAGTTCTTC. Amino acid sequence: CASSLAGYNEQFF.

V gene TRBV5-1 combines with J gene TRBJ2-2, with D maybe TRBD1 (6 bases). This CDR3 has 14 residues. The germline gives CDR1 SGHRS, CDR2 YFSETQ. V was cut by 2 bases and J by 6 bases, with 11 bases left in between. The CDR3 protein is CASSFLSGAGELFF. Here the CDR3 DNA reads TGCGCCAGCAGCTTTCTCTCAGGGGCCGGGGAGCTGTTTTTT.

The genes are TRBV6-1 and TRBJ1-4; D is ambiguous. The CDR3 has 16 residues. V lost 2 bases and J lost 5, with 15 bases in between. CDR1 and CDR2 (germline): MNHNS, SASEGT. CDR3 protein: CASSEHERATNEKLFF. CDR3 nucleotide sequence: TGTGCCAGCAGTGAACATGAACGGGCGACGAATGAAAAACTGTTTTTT.